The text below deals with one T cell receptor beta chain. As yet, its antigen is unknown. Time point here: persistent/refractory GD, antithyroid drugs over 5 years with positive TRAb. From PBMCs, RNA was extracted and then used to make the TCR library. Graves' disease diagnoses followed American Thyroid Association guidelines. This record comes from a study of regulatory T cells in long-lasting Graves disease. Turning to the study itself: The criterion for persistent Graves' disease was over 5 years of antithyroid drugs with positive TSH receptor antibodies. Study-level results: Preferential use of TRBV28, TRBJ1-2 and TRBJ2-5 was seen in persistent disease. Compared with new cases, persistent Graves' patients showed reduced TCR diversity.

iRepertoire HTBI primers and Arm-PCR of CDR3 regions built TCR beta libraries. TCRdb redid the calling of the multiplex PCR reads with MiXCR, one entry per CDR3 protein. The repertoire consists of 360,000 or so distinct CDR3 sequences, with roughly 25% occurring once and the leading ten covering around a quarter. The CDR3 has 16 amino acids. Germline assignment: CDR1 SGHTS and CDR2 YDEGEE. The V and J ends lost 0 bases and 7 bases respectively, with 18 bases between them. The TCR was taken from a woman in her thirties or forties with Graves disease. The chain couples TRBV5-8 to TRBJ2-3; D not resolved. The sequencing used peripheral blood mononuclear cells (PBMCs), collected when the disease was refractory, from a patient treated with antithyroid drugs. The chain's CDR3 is CASSLERRILTYTQYF. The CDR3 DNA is TGTGCCAGCAGCTTGGAGAGGAGAATTTTAACATATACGCAGTATTTT.